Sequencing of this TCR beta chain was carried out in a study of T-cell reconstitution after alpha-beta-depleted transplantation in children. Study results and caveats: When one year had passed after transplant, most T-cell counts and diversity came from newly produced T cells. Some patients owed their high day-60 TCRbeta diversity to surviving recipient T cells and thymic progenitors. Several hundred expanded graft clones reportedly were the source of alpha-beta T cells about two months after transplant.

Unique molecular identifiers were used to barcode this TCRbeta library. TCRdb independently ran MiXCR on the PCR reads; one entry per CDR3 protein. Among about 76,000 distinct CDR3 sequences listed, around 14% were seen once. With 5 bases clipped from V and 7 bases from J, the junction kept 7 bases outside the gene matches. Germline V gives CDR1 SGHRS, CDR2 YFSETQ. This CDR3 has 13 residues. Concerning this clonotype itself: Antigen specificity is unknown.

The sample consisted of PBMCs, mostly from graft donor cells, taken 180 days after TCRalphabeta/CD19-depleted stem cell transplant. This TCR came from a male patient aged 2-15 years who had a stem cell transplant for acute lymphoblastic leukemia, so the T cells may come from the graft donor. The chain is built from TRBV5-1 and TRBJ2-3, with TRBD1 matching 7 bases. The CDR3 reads CASRAWDSYTQYF. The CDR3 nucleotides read TGCGCCAGCAGGGCCTGGGACAGTTATACGCAGTATTTT.